Below are 14 T cell receptor beta chains sequenced from a single sample in a study of blood T cells in healthy people across ages. Together with a sample-barcoded 5' primer, a J-beta primer mix was included in a second PCR lasting 7 to 11 cycles. Each CDR3 protein gets one entry after TCRdb re-called the 5' RACE reads with MiXCR. The data contain about 900,000 distinct CDR3 sequences, around two thirds of them singletons. Sequencing used blood. All receptors derive from a man under 40 in good health.

This clonotype was counted only a few times. This chain joins TRBV4-2 and TRBJ1-2; D might be TRBD1 (5 bases). The V gene lost 0 bases and the J gene lost 2 bases, with 13 bases spanning the gap. CDR1 and CDR2 from the germline V gene are LGHNA and YNFKEQ. The CDR3 covers 16 residues. The CDR3 here is CASSQEMGDFNYGYTF. CDR3 coding DNA: TGTGCCAGCAGCCAAGAAATGGGGGATTTCAACTATGGCTACACCTTC.

In this sample, this clonotype turned up once. The V and J genes are TRBV6-6 and TRBJ2-1; TRBD2 matches at 13 bases. This CDR3 spans 15 amino acids. Germline V gene data show CDR1 as MNHNY and CDR2 as SVGAGI (reference sequence). Germline trimming cut 8 bases from V and 6 bases from J; bases unmatched to any gene: 7. The CDR3 nucleotides are TGTGCCAGCTCGACTAGCGGGGGGCGTGGCAATGAGCAGTTCTTC. Translation: CASSTSGGRGNEQFF.

The chain joins TRBV27 to TRBJ1-1, with D uncertain. From germline, CDR1 is MNHEY and CDR2 SMNVEV (reference sequence). The CDR3 spans 17 residues. The V end lost 2 bases, the J end lost 1 base, and 17 bases lay between the germline ends. This chain's CDR3 is CASSLKWRGPGNTEAFF. The CDR3, as DNA: TGTGCCAGCAGTTTAAAGTGGCGAGGGCCGGGGAACACTGAAGCTTTCTTT.

The sample holds one count of this clonotype. The chain combines TRBV6-2 or TRBV6-3 with TRBJ1-6, with a possible D match to TRBD1 (5 bases). The V end lost 6 bases, the J end lost 9 bases, and 9 bases lay between the germline ends. Germline CDR1 is MNHEY and CDR2 is SVGEGT. There are 12 residues in the CDR3. The chain's CDR3 is CASRGDTSPLHF. The CDR3 bases are TGTGCCAGCAGAGGGGATACTTCACCCCTCCACTTT.

The chain combines TRBV2 with TRBJ2-3; 11 bases are shared with TRBD2. V shed 3 bases and J 8 bases; nucleotides not matched to a gene: 7. The CDR3 has 15 amino acids. Germline values: CDR1 SNHLY, CDR2 FYNNEI. CDR3 nucleotides: TGTGCCAGCAGTGAGACTAGCGGGGCCCCCGGTACGCAGTATTTT. Its protein product is CASSETSGAPGTQYF.

The V and J genes are TRBV9 and TRBJ2-6; D gene unclear. Germline values: CDR1 SGDLS, CDR2 YYNGEE. The CDR3 has 15 residues. The ends were cut back, 0 bases at V and 1 base at J, with 5 bases in the middle. CDR3 in amino acids: CASSVGESGANVLTF. The CDR3 bases are TGTGCCAGCAGCGTAGGGGAATCTGGGGCCAACGTCCTGACTTTC.

This chain uses TRBV28 with TRBJ2-5; D is unclear. The CDR3 consists of 14 residues. The germline V and J ends were trimmed by 5 bases and 2 bases, with 12 bases remaining between them. CDR1 and CDR2 (germline): MDHEN, SYDVKM. CDR3 sequence: CASSESIGQETQYF. CDR3 nucleotide sequence: TGTGCCAGCAGTGAATCGATTGGACAAGAGACCCAGTACTTC. Full variable domain (outside the CDR3, taken from reference TRBV28 and TRBJ2-5): DVKVTQSSRYLVKRTGEKVFLECVQDMDHENMFWYRQDPGLGLRLIYFSYDVKMKEKGDIPEGYSVSREKKERFSLILESASTNQTSMYLCASSESIGQETQYFGPGTRLLVL.

The chain couples TRBV28 to TRBJ2-6; 10 bases line up with TRBD1. This CDR3 is built from 18 residues. Looked up from germline, CDR1 is MDHEN and CDR2 is SYDVKM. The J segment lost 1 base and the V segment lost 5 bases, leaving 8 bases of the junction unmatched. CDR3 nucleotides: TGTGCCAGCAGTCCAGGGACAGGGGATAGGTCTGGGGCCAACGTCCTGACTTTC. This encodes CASSPGTGDRSGANVLTF.

Worth noting for this clonotype: A read error is possible here, since a much larger clone lies one base away. This chain joins TRBV7-6 and TRBJ2-5, with a weak D call TRBD1 (6 bases). The CDR3 contains 14 residues. V shed 5 bases and J shed 11 bases, with 21 bases lying between them. Germline loops: CDR1 SGHVS, CDR2 FNYEAQ. CDR3 residues: CASSVQGGGYKQYF. The CDR3 region has the DNA TGTGCCAGCAGCGTACAGGGTGGAGGATACAAGCAGTACTTC.

The CDR3 sequence: CASSPRATSGANVLTF. The CDR3 DNA reads TGTGCCAGCAGCCCTCGGGCCACCTCTGGGGCCAACGTCCTGACTTTC. The V call is TRBV7-2, the J call TRBJ2-6; D not certain. V was pared by 5 bases and J by 0 bases, with 11 bases between. The CDR3 spans 16 residues. Germline V gene data show CDR1 as SGHTA and CDR2 as FQGNSA.

This clonotype was seen just once. The chain carries TRBV7-9 and TRBJ2-1, with a tentative D call TRBD2 (5 bases). Trimming took 5 bases from V and 3 from J, leaving 14 bases between them. Germline V gene data show CDR1 as SEHNR and CDR2 as FQNEAQ (reference sequence). This CDR3 comprises 15 residues. CDR3 amino acids: CASSPERVIYNEQFF. In nucleotides, the CDR3 is TGTGCCAGCAGCCCGGAGAGGGTCATCTACAATGAGCAGTTCTTC.

This chain links TRBV7-2 with TRBJ2-1; TRBD1 aligns across 12 bases. The CDR3 is 18 residues long. The germline V gene encodes CDR1 SGHTA and CDR2 FQGNSA. The ends lost 1 base at V and 6 bases at J; junction bases unmatched: 10. The CDR3, as DNA: TGTGCCAGCAGCTTAGTAATGCCGGGACAGGGGGCTGGCAATGAGCAGTTCTTC. This encodes CASSLVMPGQGAGNEQFF.

The genes are TRBV2 and TRBJ2-4, with 7 bases aligning to TRBD2. The J call is in doubt because the DNA end fits TRBJ2-7 better. This CDR3 has 12 residues. Germline lookup yields CDR1 SNHLY and CDR2 FYNNEI. The CDR3 reads CASKASGYEQYF. In DNA form, the CDR3 reads TGTGCCAGCAAGGCTAGCGGTTACGAGCAGTACTTC.

J is TRBJ2-1 and V is TRBV28, with D possibly being TRBD2 (6 bases). The V gene lost 3 bases and the J gene lost 10 bases, with 10 bases spanning the gap. Germline CDR1 MDHEN, CDR2 SYDVKM. The CDR3 sequence is 12 residues long. The CDR3 is CASSFRGREQFF. The CDR3 nucleotides read TGTGCCAGCAGTTTTCGGGGGAGGGAGCAGTTCTTC.